This T cell receptor beta chain was identified in a study of blood T cell repertoires in COVID-19. As for the study in general: Samples representing acute and convalescent COVID-19 were sourced from the United States, Italy and Spain. PBMCs, B-cell-depleted T cells, or T cells provided the cDNA or gDNA that made up the material.

As processed by the authors: Cell counts per sample came from amplifying reference gene primers. Some clones are missing from TCRdb's copy, which holds only in-frame ones; the method was immunoSEQ multiplex PCR. V and J calls and clone size are copied from that table; D and trimming were computed from the DNA. The table has about 200,000 clones, 88% seen once; the top ten hold 15% to 20%. After removal of 7 bases from V and 5 bases from J, the junction contained 5 bases not matched to a gene. The CDR3 runs 13 residues. The V gene's germline CDR1 is MNHEY and CDR2 SVGAGI. The Seattle patients joined while their infection was active and were tracked longitudinally afterward.

The TCR was taken from a man aged 50 to 59 with COVID-19, enrolled during active disease. Sequenced material: peripheral blood. The gene calls are TRBV6-5 and TRBJ2-1; 7 bases fit TRBD2. The CDR3 loop is CASNSGTNNEQFF. CDR3 bases: TGTGCCAGCAACTCAGGGACTAACAATGAGCAGTTCTTC.